This TCR beta chain derives from a study of OX40 agonist ivuxolimab in advanced cancers. Study information: Patients were 65% to 85% male with ages about 20 to 79, mean approximately 58.

Comment on this clone: Its antigen remains unknown.

Using immunoSEQ multiplex PCR, the repertoire was profiled, and TCRdb retains in-frame clones only, with some absent. The data contain 75,000 to 90,000 clones, roughly 90% of them singletons. General study results and limits: The mean number of expanded clones was higher in CD8+ T cells than in CD4+. Also present in some nonresponders was a low level of normalized T-cell clonal expansion.

Excluded were patients having autoimmune disease history or systemic immunosuppression. Per germline, CDR1 LNHNV and CDR2 YYDKDF (reference sequence). The V and J ends lost 0 bases and 5 bases, in that order; junction bases with no gene match: 13. There are 21 residues in the CDR3. The rearrangement links TRBV15 to TRBJ2-2, with TRBD2 matching 15 bases. The receptor's source is an adult with an advanced solid tumor such as melanoma, head and neck, liver or kidney cancer. This specimen was CD4+ or CD8+ T cells sorted from blood, taken in a trial of the OX40 agonist ivuxolimab. The CDR3 spells CATSRDPSGLAGGRWTGELFF. The CDR3 DNA is TGTGCCACCAGCAGAGATCCGTCCGGACTAGCGGGAGGGCGGTGGACCGGGGAGCTGTTTTTT.